Below, one T cell receptor beta chain is given with its context. Deep-level running was used for the assay. The authors distributed each subset's genomic DNA evenly over several immunoSEQ plates. Here immunoSEQ multiplex PCR was the method, and the copy in TCRdb shows in-frame clones only, minus some. The sample comprises about 2.1 million clones, around 95% of which are singletons, and more than 1.5% rests with the top ten. Terminally differentiated effector memory CD45RA+ cells were excluded by CCR7 positive selection of CD45RO-negative cells. The sample belongs to a study of shared clonotypes between healthy human individuals. The CDR3 runs to 13 residues. The V segment lost 7 bases and the J segment 4 bases; nucleotides outside the gene matches: 6. Germline-derived CDR1 and CDR2 are MNHEY and SMNVEV (reference sequence).

This TCR was recovered from a man between 18 and 35 years old in good health. Some clones in this sample may be carry-over from other donors' samples. V is TRBV27 and J is TRBJ1-2; 7 nucleotides agree with TRBD1. Input material: naive CD8+ T cells from PBMCs. CDR3 nucleotide sequence: TGTGCCAGCAAGGGGGCACTAAGCTATGGCTACACCTTC. Encoded protein: CASKGALSYGYTF.